Following are 27 T cell receptor beta chains from one sample sequenced in a study of T-cell reconstitution after alpha-beta-depleted transplantation in children. Unique molecular identifiers were used in preparing the TCRbeta library. TCRdb fed the PCR reads into MiXCR, producing one record per CDR3 protein. The profile shows a few hundred thousand distinct CDR3 sequences, approximately 12% of them singletons. This specimen was PBMCs from the stem cell graft donor, taken from the stem cell graft. The receptor set was obtained from a human donor who donated a stem cell graft to a child with combined immunodeficiency.

This clonotype was seen more than once but under ten times. This chain uses TRBV7-6 with TRBJ1-1; 8 positions agree with TRBD1. With 2 bases clipped from V and 4 bases from J, the junction kept 3 bases outside the gene matches. Germline V gene sequence: CDR1 SGHVS, CDR2 FNYEAQ. The CDR3 consists of 14 residues. Here the CDR3 DNA reads TGTGCCAGCAGCTTACAGGGGGCGATCACTGAAGCTTTCTTT. This translates into CASSLQGAITEAFF.

This clonotype was detected a few times. The rearrangement uses TRBV5-5 and TRBJ1-1, with TRBD1 identical over 8 bases. The V gene end was trimmed by 4 bases and the J gene end by 1 base; junction bases not matched to a gene: 6. Germline V gene sequence: CDR1 SGHKS, CDR2 YYEKEE (reference sequence). The CDR3 totals 15 residues. CDR3 protein: CASSLRGTGNTEAFF. CDR3 DNA sequence: TGTGCCAGCAGCCTACGCGGGACAGGGAACACTGAAGCTTTCTTT.

The J gene is TRBJ2-1, the V gene TRBV5-1; D is uncertain. The CDR3 spans 14 residues. The V gene's germline CDR1 is SGHRS and CDR2 YFSETQ. Trimming removed 3 bases from V and 5 bases from J, with 12 bases in between. The CDR3 nucleotides read TGCGCCAGCAGCTCCCTGGGGAATCACAATGAGCAGTTCTTC. It is translated as CASSSLGNHNEQFF.

CDR3 bases: TGTGCCAGCAGCGCAGTCGGGACTAGCGGGCTTTACGAGCAGTACTTC. This sequence encodes CASSAVGTSGLYEQYF. The chain has TRBV7-8 and TRBJ2-7; 12 bases agree with TRBD2. V was clipped by 5 bases and J by 4 bases; unmatched bases: 9. The CDR3 runs 16 residues. Germline V gene sequence: CDR1 SGHVS, CDR2 FQNEAQ.

There are many counts of this clonotype. CDR3 coding DNA: TGTGCCACCAGTGACTCCAGCTCCTACAATGAGCAGTTCTTC. As protein: CATSDSSSYNEQFF. V gene TRBV24-1 combines with J gene TRBJ2-1; no clear D. Per the germline V gene, CDR1 is KGHDR and CDR2 is SFDVKD. This CDR3 has 14 residues. The V end was cut by 4 bases, the J end by 0 bases, with 6 bases between.

This clonotype was observed a few times. This chain joins TRBV2 and TRBJ1-3; tentatively, D is TRBD1 (6 bases). The V and J ends lost 7 bases and 0 bases respectively, with 10 bases between them. Germline loops: CDR1 SNHLY, CDR2 FYNNEI. The CDR3 covers 14 residues. The CDR3 loop is CASTTGNSGNTIYF. The CDR3 region has the DNA TGTGCCAGCACTACAGGGAACTCTGGAAACACCATATATTTT.

The rearrangement uses TRBV18 and TRBJ2-7; D ambiguous. Germline V lookup: CDR1 KGHSH, CDR2 LQKENI. CDR3 length: 13 residues. Deletions cut 2 bases from V and 3 bases from J, with 8 bases between. The CDR3 nucleotides read TGTGCCAGCTCACCAGGGCAATTCTACGAGCAGTACTTC. Protein sequence: CASSPGQFYEQYF.

This clonotype was seen a few times. A junction boundary mismatches the germline segment, possibly from a read error. The genes are TRBV5-1 and TRBJ2-5; possible D gene TRBD1, 6 bases. This CDR3 contains 14 residues. Germline V lookup: CDR1 SGHRS, CDR2 YFSETQ. The CDR3 region has the DNA TGCGCCAGCAGATTGGGGGCTGCCCAAGAGACCCAGTACTTC. Amino acid sequence: CASRLGAAQETQYF.

This clonotype was seen a few times. This sequence joins TRBV29-1 and TRBJ1-1; no clear D gene. Germline CDR1 and CDR2: SQVTM and ANQGSEA. This CDR3 contains 11 residues. V was cut by 5 bases and J by 3 bases, with 7 bases left in between. CDR3 sequence: CSVSLYTEAFF. CDR3 nucleotides: TGCAGCGTTTCTCTCTACACTGAAGCTTTCTTT. The whole variable domain, remainder taken from reference TRBV29-1 and TRBJ1-1, is SAVISQKPSRDICQRGTSLTIQCQVDSQVTMMFWYRQQPGQSLTLIATANQGSEATYESGFVIDKFPISRPNLTFSTLTVSNMSPEDSSIYLCSVSLYTEAFFGQGTRLTVV.

CDR3 region: CASSFGRSGGIQPQHF. As DNA, the CDR3 is TGTGCCAGCAGTTTTGGCCGATCAGGGGGGATCCAGCCCCAGCATTTT. The chain carries TRBV12-3 or TRBV12-4 and TRBJ1-5; TRBD1 matches at 7 bases. The CDR3 spans 16 residues. The junction had 12 bases not matched to a gene; V was cut back by 3 bases and J by 7 bases.

The table lists this clonotype with many counts. The rearrangement links TRBV5-5 to TRBJ2-1, with D perhaps TRBD1 or TRBD2 (5 bases each). In germline, CDR1 is SGHKS, CDR2 YYEKEE (reference sequence). Trimming stripped 0 bases from V and 4 bases from J, with 8 bases between. The CDR3 is 14 amino acids. The CDR3 region is CASSLDWGYNEQFF. In DNA form, the CDR3 reads TGTGCCAGCAGCTTGGATTGGGGGTACAATGAGCAGTTCTTC.

The chain employs TRBV27 and TRBJ1-4; possibly TRBD1 for D (5 bases). With 2 bases removed from V and 5 bases from J, the gap between germline ends came to 15 bases. The CDR3 has 16 residues. From germline, CDR1 is MNHEY and CDR2 SMNVEV (reference sequence). The CDR3 DNA is TGTGCCAGCAGTTTAGATGGTTCAGGGTTGAATGAAAAACTGTTTTTT. It specifies CASSLDGSGLNEKLFF.

This chain uses TRBV11-1 with TRBJ2-3; 9 bases match TRBD2. Germline CDR1 SGHAT, CDR2 FQDESV (reference sequence). V was clipped by 1 base and J by 1 base; unmatched bases: 3. There are 16 residues in the CDR3. As DNA, the CDR3 is TGTGCCAGCAGCTTAGAGACTAGCGGAGGCACAGATACGCAGTATTTT. Protein: CASSLETSGGTDTQYF.

In this sample, this clonotype turned up a few times. The V call is TRBV5-6, the J call TRBJ2-6, with no clear D. Trimming pared 0 bases from V and 0 bases from J, leaving 10 bases between. Germline CDR1 is SGHDT and CDR2 is YYEEEE. The length of the CDR3 is 17 residues. The CDR3 nucleotides are TGTGCCAGCAGCTTGGGACATATCACCTCTGGGGCCAACGTCCTGACTTTC. Its translation: CASSLGHITSGANVLTF.

This clonotype was observed a few times. The chain combines TRBV5-1 with TRBJ2-2; TRBD2 agrees at 9 bases. This CDR3 spans 18 amino acids. Germline V gene sequence: CDR1 SGHRS, CDR2 YFSETQ. The trim removed 0 bases at V and 0 bases at J, leaving 6 bases unmatched. As DNA, the CDR3 is TGCGCCAGCAGCTTGGTTGCGGGAGGGCCAACGAACACCGGGGAGCTGTTTTTT. Its protein product is CASSLVAGGPTNTGELFF. Full variable domain (outside the CDR3, taken from reference TRBV5-1 and TRBJ2-2): KAGVTQTPRYLIKTRGQQVTLSCSPISGHRSVSWYQQTPGQGLQFLFEYFSETQRNKGNFPGRFSGRQFSNSRSEMNVSTLELGDSALYLCASSLVAGGPTNTGELFFGEGSRLTVL.

The gene calls are TRBV27 and TRBJ2-1; 10 positions match TRBD1. The J call is doubtful: the DNA matches TRBJ2-7 better. The length of the CDR3 is 15 residues. Per the germline V gene, CDR1 is MNHEY and CDR2 is SMNVEV (reference sequence). CDR3 loop: CASSLGDRGGNEQYF. DNA for the CDR3: TGTGCCAGCAGTTTAGGGGACAGGGGTGGCAATGAGCAGTACTTC.

The chain links TRBV24-1 to TRBJ1-4; the D gene is possibly TRBD1 (6 bases). Trimming removed 2 bases at V and 5 bases at J, with 14 bases between. Germline CDR1 and CDR2: KGHDR and SFDVKD. The CDR3 runs to 16 residues. The CDR3 protein is CATSDSQDRVNEKLFF. CDR3 DNA: TGTGCCACCAGTGATTCACAGGACAGAGTAAATGAAAAACTGTTTTTT.

This chain uses TRBV3-1 with TRBJ1-5; D remains unclear. Trimming pared 4 bases from V and 9 bases from J, leaving 16 bases between. Germline CDR1 LGHDT, CDR2 YNNKEL (reference sequence). The CDR3 covers 14 residues. The CDR3 loop reads CASSLGVGLRPQHF. The CDR3 coding sequence is TGTGCCAGCAGCCTTGGGGTGGGCCTGCGGCCCCAGCATTTT.

This clonotype was recorded at least ten times. This rearrangement joins TRBV12-3 or TRBV12-4 to TRBJ2-1; possibly TRBD2 for D (6 bases). V dropped 6 bases and J dropped 6 bases, with 12 bases sitting between them. This CDR3 has 13 amino acids. In nucleotides, the CDR3 is TGTGCCAGCAGGGGGGAGGCTAGCAATGAGCAGTTCTTC. Translating gives CASRGEASNEQFF.

This clonotype was counted between two and nine times. This rearrangement joins TRBV6-5 to TRBJ2-1; 7 positions agree with TRBD1. Trimming took 4 bases from V and 7 from J; bases not matched to a gene: 4. Germline V gene sequence: CDR1 MNHEY, CDR2 SVGAGI. This CDR3 is built from 13 residues. The CDR3 DNA reads TGTGCCAGCAGTTGGGGACAGACTAATGAGCAGTTCTTC. The encoded protein is CASSWGQTNEQFF.

In its sample, this clonotype was seen many times. This chain connects TRBV7-2 to TRBJ2-7, with TRBD2 identical over 10 bases. CDR1 is SGHTA, CDR2 FQGNSA, per germline. The CDR3 contains 15 residues. The V segment lost 0 bases and the J segment 1 base; nucleotides outside the gene matches: 0. CDR3 nucleotide sequence: TGTGCCAGCAGCTTAGCTAGCGGGGGGTCCTACGAGCAGTACTTC. It is translated as CASSLASGGSYEQYF.

The rearrangement joins TRBV29-1 to TRBJ1-1; D perhaps matches TRBD1 (5 bases). Germline CDR1 reads SQVTM; CDR2 reads ANQGSEA. Trimming took off 8 bases at V and 8 bases at J, with 27 bases between the two ends. This CDR3 comprises 15 residues. CDR3 sequence reads: CSFSWGDQGGTEAFF. For the CDR3, the DNA is TGCAGCTTCTCATGGGGGGATCAGGGAGGTACCGAAGCTTTCTTT.

This clonotype has a count of ten or more. The gene calls are TRBV7-9 and TRBJ2-1, with D tentatively TRBD2 (6 bases). Germline CDR1 SEHNR, CDR2 FQNEAQ (reference sequence). Trimming left V 4 bases short and J 0 bases short, with 10 bases between. The CDR3 sequence is 15 residues long. The CDR3 here is CASSSRGSSYNEQFF. CDR3 nucleotides: TGTGCCAGCAGCTCCCGGGGGAGCTCCTACAATGAGCAGTTCTTC.

The table lists this clonotype with many counts. J is TRBJ1-5 and V is TRBV12-3 or TRBV12-4, with TRBD1 matching over 9 bases. Trimming cost V 5 bases and J 2 bases; bases outside gene matches: 4. The CDR3 consists of 15 residues. The CDR3 DNA reads as TGTGCCAGCAGTAGACAGGGGGTGGGCAATCAGCCCCAGCATTTT. Protein product: CASSRQGVGNQPQHF.

At least ten counts were recorded for this clonotype. The chain carries TRBV12-3 or TRBV12-4 and TRBJ2-2, with a possible D match to TRBD1 (6 bases). Trimming pared 5 bases from V and 0 bases from J, leaving 16 bases between. There are 17 residues in the CDR3. DNA for the CDR3: TGTGCCAGCAGTCCCGACAGGCGGTACGCGAACACCGGGGAGCTGTTTTTT. Translated: CASSPDRRYANTGELFF.

The table lists this clonotype with many counts. The chain carries TRBV5-5 and TRBJ2-3; D may be TRBD2 (6 bases). This CDR3 is built from 16 residues. Germline V gene sequence: CDR1 SGHKS, CDR2 YYEKEE (reference sequence). V was pared by 3 bases and J by 3 bases, with 17 bases between. This CDR3 is CASSWDGVAGTDTQYF. CDR3 DNA sequence: TGTGCCAGCAGCTGGGACGGGGTCGCGGGAACAGATACGCAGTATTTT.

This chain connects TRBV30 to TRBJ1-2; D not resolved. Germline V CDR1 and CDR2: GTSNPN, SVGIG (reference sequence). This CDR3 has 12 amino acids. Trimming shortened V by 1 base and J by 7 bases, and 10 bases separated the two germline ends. This chain's CDR3 is CAWSGGFPGYTF. CDR3 DNA: TGTGCCTGGAGTGGTGGATTTCCTGGCTACACCTTC.